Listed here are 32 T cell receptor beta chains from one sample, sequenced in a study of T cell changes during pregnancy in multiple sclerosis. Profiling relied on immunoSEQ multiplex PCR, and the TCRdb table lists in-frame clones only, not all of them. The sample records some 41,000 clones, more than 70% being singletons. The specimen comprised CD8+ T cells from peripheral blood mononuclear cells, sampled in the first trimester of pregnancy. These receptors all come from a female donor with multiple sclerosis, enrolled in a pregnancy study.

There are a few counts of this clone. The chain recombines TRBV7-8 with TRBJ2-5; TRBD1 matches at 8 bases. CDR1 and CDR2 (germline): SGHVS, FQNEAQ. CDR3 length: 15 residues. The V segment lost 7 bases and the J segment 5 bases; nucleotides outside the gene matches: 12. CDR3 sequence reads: CASTHNRGEVETQYF. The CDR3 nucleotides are TGTGCCAGCACCCATAACAGGGGGGAAGTGGAGACCCAGTACTTC.

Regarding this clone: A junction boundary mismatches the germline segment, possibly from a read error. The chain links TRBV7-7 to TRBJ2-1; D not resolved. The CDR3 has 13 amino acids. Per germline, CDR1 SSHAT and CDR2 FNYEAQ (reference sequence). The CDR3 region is CASSLGVGNEQFF. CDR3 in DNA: TGTGCTAGCAGCTTAGGCGTCGGGAATGAGCAGTTCTTC. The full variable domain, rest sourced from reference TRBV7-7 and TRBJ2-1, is GAGVSQSPRYKVTKRGQDVTLRCDPISSHATLYWYQQALGQGPEFLTYFNYEAQPDKSGLPSDRFSAERPEGSISTLTIQRTEQRDSAMYRCASSLGVGNEQFFGPGTRLTVL.

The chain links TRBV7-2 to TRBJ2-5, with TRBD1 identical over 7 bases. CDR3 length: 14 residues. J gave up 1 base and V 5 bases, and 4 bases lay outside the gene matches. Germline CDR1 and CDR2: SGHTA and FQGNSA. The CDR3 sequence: CASSPTGPQETQYF. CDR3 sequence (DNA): TGTGCCAGCAGCCCGACAGGGCCCCAAGAGACCCAGTACTTC.

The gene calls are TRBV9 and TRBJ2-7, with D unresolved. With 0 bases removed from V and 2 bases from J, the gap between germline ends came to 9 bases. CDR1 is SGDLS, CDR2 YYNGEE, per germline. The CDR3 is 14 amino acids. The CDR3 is CASSVAGSAYEQYF. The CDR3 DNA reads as TGTGCCAGCAGCGTAGCAGGATCAGCCTACGAGCAGTACTTC. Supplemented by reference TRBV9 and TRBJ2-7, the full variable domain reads DSGVTQTPKHLITATGQRVTLRCSPRSGDLSVYWYQQSLDQGLQFLIQYYNGEERAKGNILERFSAQQFPDLHSELNLSSLELGDSALYFCASSVAGSAYEQYFGPGTRLTVT.

The DNA of the CDR3 is TGCGCCAGCATGACCGGTCGGCGGGACAGGGACACTGAAGCTTTCTTT. Translation: CASMTGRRDRDTEAFF. The V and J genes are TRBV5-1 and TRBJ1-1; 9 positions agree with TRBD1. Germline V CDR1 and CDR2: SGHRS, YFSETQ. V lost 6 bases to trimming and J lost 3 bases; unmatched junction nucleotides: 12. This CDR3 region has 16 residues.

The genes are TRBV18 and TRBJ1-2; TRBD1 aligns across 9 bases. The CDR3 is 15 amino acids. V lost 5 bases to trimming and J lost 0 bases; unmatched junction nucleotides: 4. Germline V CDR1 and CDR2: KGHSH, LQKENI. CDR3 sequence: CASSWTGVANYGYTF. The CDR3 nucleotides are TGTGCCAGCTCATGGACAGGGGTCGCTAACTATGGCTACACCTTC.

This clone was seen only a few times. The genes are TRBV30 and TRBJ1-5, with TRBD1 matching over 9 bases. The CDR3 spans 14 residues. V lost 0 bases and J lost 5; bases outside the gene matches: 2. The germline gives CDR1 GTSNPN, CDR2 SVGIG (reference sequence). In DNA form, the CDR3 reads TGTGCCTGGAGTGTAGGACAGGGGTATCAGCCCCAGCATTTT. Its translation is CAWSVGQGYQPQHF.

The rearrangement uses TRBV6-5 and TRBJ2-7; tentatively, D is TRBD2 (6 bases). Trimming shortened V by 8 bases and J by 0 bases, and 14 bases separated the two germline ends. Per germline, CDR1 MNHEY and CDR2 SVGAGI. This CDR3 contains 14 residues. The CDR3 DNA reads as TGTGCCAGCCGGAGGGACTGGTACTCCTACGAGCAGTACTTC. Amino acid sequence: CASRRDWYSYEQYF.

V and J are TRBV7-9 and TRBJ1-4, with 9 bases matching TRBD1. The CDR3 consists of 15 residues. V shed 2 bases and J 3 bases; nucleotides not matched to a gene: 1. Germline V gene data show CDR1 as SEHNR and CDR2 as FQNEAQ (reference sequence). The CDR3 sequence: CASSLWDRANEKLFF. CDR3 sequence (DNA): TGTGCCAGCAGCTTATGGGACAGGGCTAATGAAAAACTGTTTTTT.

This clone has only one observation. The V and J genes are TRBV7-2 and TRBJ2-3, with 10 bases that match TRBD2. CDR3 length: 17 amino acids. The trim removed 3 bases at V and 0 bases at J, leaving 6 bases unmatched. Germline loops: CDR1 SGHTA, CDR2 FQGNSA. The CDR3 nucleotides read TGTGCCAGCAGCTTTTTAGCGGGGGGCCTGAGCACAGATACGCAGTATTTT. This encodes CASSFLAGGLSTDTQYF. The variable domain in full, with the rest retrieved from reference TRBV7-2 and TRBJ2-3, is GAGVSQSPSNKVTEKGKDVELRCDPISGHTALYWYRQSLGQGLEFLIYFQGNSAPDKSGLPSDRFSAERTGGSVSTLTIQRTQQEDSAVYLCASSFLAGGLSTDTQYFGPGTRLTVL.

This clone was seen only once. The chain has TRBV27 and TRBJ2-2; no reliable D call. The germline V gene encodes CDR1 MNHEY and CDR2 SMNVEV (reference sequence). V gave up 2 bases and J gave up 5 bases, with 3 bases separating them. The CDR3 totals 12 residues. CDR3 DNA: TGTGCCAGCAGTTTACTTACCGGGGAGCTGTTTTTT. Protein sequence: CASSLLTGELFF.

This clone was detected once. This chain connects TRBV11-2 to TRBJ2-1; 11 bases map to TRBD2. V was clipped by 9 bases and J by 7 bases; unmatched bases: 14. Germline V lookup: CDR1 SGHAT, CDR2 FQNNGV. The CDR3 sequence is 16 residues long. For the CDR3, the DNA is TGTGCCAGTTATGGTTTTAGCGGGGGGGCTACGAATGAGCAGTTCTTC. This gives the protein CASYGFSGGATNEQFF. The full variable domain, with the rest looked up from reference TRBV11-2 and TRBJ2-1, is EAGVAQSPRYKIIEKRQSVAFWCNPISGHATLYWYQQILGQGPKLLIQFQNNGVVDDSQLPKDRFSAERLKGVDSTLKIQPAKLEDSAVYLCASYGFSGGATNEQFFGPGTRLTVL.

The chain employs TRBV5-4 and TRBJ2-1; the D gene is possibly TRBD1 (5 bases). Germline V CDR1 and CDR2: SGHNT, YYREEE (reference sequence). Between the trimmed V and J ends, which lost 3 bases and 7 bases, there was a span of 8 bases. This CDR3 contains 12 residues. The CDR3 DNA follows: TGTGCCAGCAGCTGGGGCTTGAATGAGCAGTTCTTC. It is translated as CASSWGLNEQFF.

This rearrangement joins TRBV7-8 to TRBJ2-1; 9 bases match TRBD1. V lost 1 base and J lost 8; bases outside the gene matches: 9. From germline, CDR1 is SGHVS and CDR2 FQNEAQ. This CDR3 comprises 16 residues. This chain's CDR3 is CASSLVTGQGADEQFF. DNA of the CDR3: TGTGCCAGCAGCTTAGTGACGGGACAGGGTGCCGATGAGCAGTTCTTC.

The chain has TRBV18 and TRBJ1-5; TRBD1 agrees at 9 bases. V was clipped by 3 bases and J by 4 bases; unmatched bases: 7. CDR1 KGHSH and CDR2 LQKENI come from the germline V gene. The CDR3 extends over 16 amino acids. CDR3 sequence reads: CASSPTGGQGNQPQHF. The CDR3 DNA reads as TGTGCCAGCTCACCCACCGGGGGACAGGGTAATCAGCCCCAGCATTTT.

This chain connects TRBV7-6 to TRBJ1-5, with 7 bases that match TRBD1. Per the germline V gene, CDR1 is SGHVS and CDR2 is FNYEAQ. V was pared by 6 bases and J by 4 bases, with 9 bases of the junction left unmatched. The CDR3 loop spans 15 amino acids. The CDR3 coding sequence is TGTGCCAGCAGTCCGGCTCAGGGGGTGAATCAGCCCCAGCATTTT. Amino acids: CASSPAQGVNQPQHF.

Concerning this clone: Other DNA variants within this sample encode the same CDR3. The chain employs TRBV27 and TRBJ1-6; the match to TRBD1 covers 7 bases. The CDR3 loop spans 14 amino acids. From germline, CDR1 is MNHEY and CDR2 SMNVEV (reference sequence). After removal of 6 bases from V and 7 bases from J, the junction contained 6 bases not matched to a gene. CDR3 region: CASSPGTANSPLHF. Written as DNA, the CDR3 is TGTGCCAGCAGCCCCGGGACAGCGAATTCACCCCTCCACTTT.

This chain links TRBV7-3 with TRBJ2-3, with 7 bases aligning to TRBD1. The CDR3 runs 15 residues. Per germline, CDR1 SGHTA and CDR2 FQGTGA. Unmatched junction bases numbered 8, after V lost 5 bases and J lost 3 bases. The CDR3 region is CASSPSQGTTDTQYF. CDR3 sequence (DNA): TGTGCCAGCAGCCCTTCACAGGGGACAACAGATACGCAGTATTTT.

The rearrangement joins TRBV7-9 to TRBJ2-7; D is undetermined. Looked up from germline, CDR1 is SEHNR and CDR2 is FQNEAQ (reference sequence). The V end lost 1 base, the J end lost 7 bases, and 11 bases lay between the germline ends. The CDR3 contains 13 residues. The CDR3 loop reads CASSLGANWEQYF. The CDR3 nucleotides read TGTGCCAGCAGCTTAGGGGCGAACTGGGAGCAGTACTTC.

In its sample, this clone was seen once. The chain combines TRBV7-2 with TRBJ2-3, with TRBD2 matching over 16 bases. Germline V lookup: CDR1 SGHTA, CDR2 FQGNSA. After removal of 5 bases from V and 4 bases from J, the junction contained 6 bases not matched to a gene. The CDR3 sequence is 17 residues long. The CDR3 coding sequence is TGTGCCAGCAGCAGGGGACTAGCGGGGGGGATTGCAGATACGCAGTATTTT. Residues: CASSRGLAGGIADTQYF.

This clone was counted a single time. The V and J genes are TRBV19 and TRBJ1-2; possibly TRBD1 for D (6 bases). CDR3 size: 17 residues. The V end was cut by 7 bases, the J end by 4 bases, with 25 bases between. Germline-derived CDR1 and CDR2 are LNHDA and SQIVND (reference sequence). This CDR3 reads CASMGGAGGLPPYGYTF. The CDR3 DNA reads TGTGCCAGTATGGGGGGGGCCGGGGGGCTCCCCCCCTATGGCTACACCTTC.

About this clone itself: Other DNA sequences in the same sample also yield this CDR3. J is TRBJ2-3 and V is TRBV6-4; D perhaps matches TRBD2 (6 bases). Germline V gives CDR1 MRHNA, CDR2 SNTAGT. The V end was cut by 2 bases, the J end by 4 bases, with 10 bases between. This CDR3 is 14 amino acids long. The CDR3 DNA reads TGTGCCAGCAGTGACGGAGGAGGGGCAGATACGCAGTATTTT. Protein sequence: CASSDGGGADTQYF.

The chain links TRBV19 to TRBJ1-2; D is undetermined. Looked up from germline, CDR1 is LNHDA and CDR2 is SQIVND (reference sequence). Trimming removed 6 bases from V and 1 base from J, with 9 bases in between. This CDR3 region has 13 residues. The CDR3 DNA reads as TGTGCCAGTAGGATGACTGTTAACTATGGCTACACCTTC. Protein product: CASRMTVNYGYTF.

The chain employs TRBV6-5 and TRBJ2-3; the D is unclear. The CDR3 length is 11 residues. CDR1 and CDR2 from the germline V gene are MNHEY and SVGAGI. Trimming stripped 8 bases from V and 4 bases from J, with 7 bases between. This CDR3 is CASYGPDTQYF. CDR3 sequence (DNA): TGTGCCAGCTACGGTCCAGATACGCAGTATTTT.

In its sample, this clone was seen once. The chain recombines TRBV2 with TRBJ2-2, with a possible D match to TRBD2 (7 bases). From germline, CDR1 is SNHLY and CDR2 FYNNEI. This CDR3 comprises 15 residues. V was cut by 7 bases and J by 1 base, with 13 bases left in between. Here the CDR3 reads CASNGGAGNTGELFF. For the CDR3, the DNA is TGTGCCAGCAATGGGGGGGCGGGGAACACCGGGGAGCTGTTTTTT.

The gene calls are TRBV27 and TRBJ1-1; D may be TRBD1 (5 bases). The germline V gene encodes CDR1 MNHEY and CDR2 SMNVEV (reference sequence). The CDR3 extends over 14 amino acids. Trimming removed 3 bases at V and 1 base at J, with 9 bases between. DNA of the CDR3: TGTGCCAGCAGTTTCCAGGGTACGAACACTGAAGCTTTCTTT. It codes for CASSFQGTNTEAFF.

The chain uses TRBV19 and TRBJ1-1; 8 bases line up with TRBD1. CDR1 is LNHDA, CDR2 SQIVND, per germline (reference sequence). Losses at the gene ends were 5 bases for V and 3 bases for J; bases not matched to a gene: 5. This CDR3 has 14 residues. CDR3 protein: CASSEDRAYTEAFF. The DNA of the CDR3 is TGTGCCAGTAGTGAGGACAGGGCGTACACTGAAGCTTTCTTT.

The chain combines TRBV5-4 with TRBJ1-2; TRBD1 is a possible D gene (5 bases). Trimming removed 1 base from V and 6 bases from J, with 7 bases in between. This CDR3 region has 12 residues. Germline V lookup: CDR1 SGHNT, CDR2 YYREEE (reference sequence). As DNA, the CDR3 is TGTGCCAGCAGCTTGTGGGGGGATGGCTACACCTTC. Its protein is CASSLWGDGYTF.

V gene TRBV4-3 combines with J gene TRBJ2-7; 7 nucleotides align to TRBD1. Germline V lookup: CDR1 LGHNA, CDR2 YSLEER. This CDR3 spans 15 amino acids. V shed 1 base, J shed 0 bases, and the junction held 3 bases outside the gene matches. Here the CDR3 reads CASSQAQGLSYEQYF. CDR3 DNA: TGCGCCAGCAGCCAAGCACAGGGGCTCTCCTACGAGCAGTACTTC.

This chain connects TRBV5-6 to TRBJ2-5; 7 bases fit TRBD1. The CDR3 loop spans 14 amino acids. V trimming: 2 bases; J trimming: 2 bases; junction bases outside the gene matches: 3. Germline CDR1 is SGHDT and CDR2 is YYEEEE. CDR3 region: CASSLGTAQETQYF. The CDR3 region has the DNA TGTGCCAGCAGCTTAGGGACAGCACAAGAGACCCAGTACTTC.

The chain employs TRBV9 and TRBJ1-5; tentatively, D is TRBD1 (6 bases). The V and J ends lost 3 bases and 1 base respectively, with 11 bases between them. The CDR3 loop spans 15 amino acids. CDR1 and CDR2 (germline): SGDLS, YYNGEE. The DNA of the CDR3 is TGTGCCAGCAGCGCGGGGGGCGGAAGCAATCAGCCCCAGCATTTT. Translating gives CASSAGGGSNQPQHF.

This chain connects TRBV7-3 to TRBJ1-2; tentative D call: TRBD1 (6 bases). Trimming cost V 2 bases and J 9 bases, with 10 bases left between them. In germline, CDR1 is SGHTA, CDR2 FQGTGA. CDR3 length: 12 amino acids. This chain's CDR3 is CASSLQGSSYTF. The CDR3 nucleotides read TGTGCCAGCAGCTTACAGGGGTCGAGCTACACCTTC. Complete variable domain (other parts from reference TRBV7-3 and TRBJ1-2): GAGVSQTPSNKVTEKGKYVELRCDPISGHTALYWYRQSLGQGPEFLIYFQGTGAADDSGLPNDRFFAVRPEGSVSTLKIQRTERGDSAVYLCASSLQGSSYTFGSGTRLTVV.